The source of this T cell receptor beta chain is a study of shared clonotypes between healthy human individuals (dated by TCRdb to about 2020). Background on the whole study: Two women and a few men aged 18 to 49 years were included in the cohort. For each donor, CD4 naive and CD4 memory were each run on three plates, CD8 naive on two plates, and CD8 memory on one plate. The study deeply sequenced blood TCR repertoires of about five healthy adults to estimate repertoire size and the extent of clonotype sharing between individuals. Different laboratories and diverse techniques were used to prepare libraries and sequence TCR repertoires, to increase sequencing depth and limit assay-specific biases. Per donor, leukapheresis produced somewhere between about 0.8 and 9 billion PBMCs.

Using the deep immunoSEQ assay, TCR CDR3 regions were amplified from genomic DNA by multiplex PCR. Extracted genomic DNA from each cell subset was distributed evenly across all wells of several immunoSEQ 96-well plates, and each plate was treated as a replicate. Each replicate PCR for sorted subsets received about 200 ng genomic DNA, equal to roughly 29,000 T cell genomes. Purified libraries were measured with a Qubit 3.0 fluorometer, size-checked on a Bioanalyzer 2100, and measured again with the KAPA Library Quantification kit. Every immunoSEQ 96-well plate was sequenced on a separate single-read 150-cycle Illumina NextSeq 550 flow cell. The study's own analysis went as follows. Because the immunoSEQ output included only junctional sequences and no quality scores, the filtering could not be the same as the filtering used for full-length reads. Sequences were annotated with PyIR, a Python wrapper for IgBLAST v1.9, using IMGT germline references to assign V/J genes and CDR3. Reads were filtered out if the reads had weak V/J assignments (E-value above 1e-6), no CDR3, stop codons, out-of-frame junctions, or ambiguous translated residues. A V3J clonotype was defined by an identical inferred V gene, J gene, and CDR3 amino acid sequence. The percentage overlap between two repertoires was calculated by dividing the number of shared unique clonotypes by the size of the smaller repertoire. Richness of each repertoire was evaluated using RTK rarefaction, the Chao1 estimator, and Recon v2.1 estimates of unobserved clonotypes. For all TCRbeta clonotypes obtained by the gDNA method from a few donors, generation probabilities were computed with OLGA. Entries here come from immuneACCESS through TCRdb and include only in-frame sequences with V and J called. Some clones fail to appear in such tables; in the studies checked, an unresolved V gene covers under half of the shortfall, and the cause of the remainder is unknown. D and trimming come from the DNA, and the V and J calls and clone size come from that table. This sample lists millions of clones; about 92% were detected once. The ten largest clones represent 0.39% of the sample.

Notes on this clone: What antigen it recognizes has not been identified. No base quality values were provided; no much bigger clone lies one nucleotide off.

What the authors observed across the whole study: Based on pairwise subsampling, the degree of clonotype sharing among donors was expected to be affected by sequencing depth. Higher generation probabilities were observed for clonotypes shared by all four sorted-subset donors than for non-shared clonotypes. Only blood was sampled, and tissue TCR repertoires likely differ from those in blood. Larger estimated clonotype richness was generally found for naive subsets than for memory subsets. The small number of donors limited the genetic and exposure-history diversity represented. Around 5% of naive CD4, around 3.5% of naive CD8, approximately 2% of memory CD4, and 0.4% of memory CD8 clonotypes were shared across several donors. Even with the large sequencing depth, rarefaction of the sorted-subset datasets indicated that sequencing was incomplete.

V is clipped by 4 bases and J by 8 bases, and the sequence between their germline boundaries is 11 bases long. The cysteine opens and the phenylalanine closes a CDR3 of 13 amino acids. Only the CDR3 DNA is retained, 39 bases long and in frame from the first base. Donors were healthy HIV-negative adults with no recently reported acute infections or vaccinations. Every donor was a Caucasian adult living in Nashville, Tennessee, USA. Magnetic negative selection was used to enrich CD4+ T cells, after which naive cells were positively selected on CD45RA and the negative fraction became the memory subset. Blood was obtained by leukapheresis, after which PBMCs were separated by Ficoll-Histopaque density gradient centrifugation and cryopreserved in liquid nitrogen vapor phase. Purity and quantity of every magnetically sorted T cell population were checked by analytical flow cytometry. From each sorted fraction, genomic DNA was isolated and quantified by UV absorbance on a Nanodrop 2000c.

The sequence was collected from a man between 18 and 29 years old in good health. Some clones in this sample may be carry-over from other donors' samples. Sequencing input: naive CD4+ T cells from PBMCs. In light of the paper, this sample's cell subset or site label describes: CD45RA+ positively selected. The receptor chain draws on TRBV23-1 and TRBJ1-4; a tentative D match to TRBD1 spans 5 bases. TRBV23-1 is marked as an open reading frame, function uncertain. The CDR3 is CASSPRDQEKLFF. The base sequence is TGCGCCAGCAGTCCAAGGGACCAGGAAAAACTGTTTTTT.